The clone carrying this TCR beta chain was counted between two and nine times. The data were taken from a study of T cell changes during pregnancy in multiple sclerosis. The CDR3 covers 17 residues. Germline lookup yields CDR1 MNHNS and CDR2 SASEGT. With V trimmed by 4 bases and J by 2 bases, 10 bases remained unmatched. Measured with immunoSEQ multiplex PCR; TCRdb has only the in-frame clones, and not every one. The data contain some 100,000 clones, over 85% of them singletons. Specimen: peripheral blood, collected in the second trimester of pregnancy. The source of this sequence is a female donor with multiple sclerosis, enrolled in a pregnancy study. The rearrangement links TRBV6-1 to TRBJ2-7, with TRBD1 identical over 11 bases. The DNA for the CDR3 is TGTGCCAGCAGTGGCCGGGACAGGGGGATGTTGGCCTACGAGCAGTACTTC. Translating gives CASSGRDRGMLAYEQYF.